This T cell receptor beta chain was captured in a study of T cell responses to AZD1222 COVID-19 vaccine. Only in-frame clones appear in the TCRdb table, and some are missing; sequencing was by immunoSEQ multiplex PCR. The data contain about 200,000 clones, approximately 94% of them singletons. Study observations and caveats: Donors, mostly white British, included more females; clonal diversity was possibly underestimated. Baseline serology detected seropositivity in only six AZD1222 recipients. When two AZD1222 doses had been given, Spike-specific TCR breadth and depth rose.

The sample holds one count of this clone. As yet, its antigen is unknown. Sequencing used peripheral blood, obtained on day 0 of MenACWY control vaccination. This sequence was found in an adult in good health.

CDR3 bases: TGTGCCAGCAGCTTGGGGCCGGAAGTTCGGGCAGGGGGGAACTATGGCTACACCTTC. Its protein product is CASSLGPEVRAGGNYGYTF. The chain links TRBV5-5 to TRBJ1-2; 7 positions match TRBD1. The germline V gene encodes CDR1 SGHKS and CDR2 YYEKEE (reference sequence). The CDR3 totals 19 residues. V lost 0 bases to trimming and J lost 2 bases; unmatched junction nucleotides: 16.